Listed here are 21 T cell receptor beta chains from one sample, sequenced in a study of CD8+CD57+ T cells in acquired aplastic anemia. For CDR3 and TCR beta VDJ profiling, genomic DNA was the template used. MiXCR, run by TCRdb on the reads, gives a single entry per CDR3 protein. The sample contains 200,000 to 250,000 distinct CDR3 sequences, approximately 35% of which appear only once. Sample: sorted CD4+, CD8+, or CD8+CD57+ T cells (not recorded which) from PBMCs. These receptors originate from a human donor in good health, serving as a control.

A remark on this clonotype: With a much larger clone just one base away, this may be a read error. The chain carries TRBV2 and TRBJ2-3; D gene uncertain. The CDR3 runs 13 residues. CDR1 is SNHLY, CDR2 FYNNEI, per germline. CDR3 in DNA: TGTGCCGGCAGCCCAGTGGGAACAGATACGCAGTATTTT. Its protein product is CAGSPVGTDTQYF.

There are many counts of this clonotype. The chain employs TRBV6-1 and TRBJ1-1, with D unresolved. V was clipped by 7 bases and J by 3 bases, with 6 bases between them. The CDR3 is made up of 11 amino acids. Germline values: CDR1 MNHNS, CDR2 SASEGT. CDR3: CASTADTEAFF. In DNA form, the CDR3 reads TGTGCCAGCACCGCGGACACTGAAGCTTTCTTT.

This sequence joins TRBV2 and TRBJ2-2, with D perhaps matching TRBD1 (6 bases). Germline CDR1 reads SNHLY; CDR2 reads FYNNEI. The V end was cut by 5 bases, the J end by 7 bases, with 11 bases between. The CDR3 totals 13 residues. For the CDR3, the DNA is TGTGCCAGCAGTATTACAGGGAGCGGGGAGCTGTTTTTT. It specifies CASSITGSGELFF.

V is TRBV12-5 and J is TRBJ1-6; D is perhaps TRBD1 (6 bases). From germline, CDR1 is LGHNT and CDR2 FRNRAP. The length of the CDR3 is 18 residues. V lost 4 bases and J lost 0, with 16 bases in between. The CDR3 sequence is CASGWGSGVSSYNSPLHF. The CDR3 DNA sequence: TGTGCTAGTGGTTGGGGCTCAGGGGTTAGCTCCTATAATTCACCCCTCCACTTT.

The J gene is TRBJ1-2, the V gene TRBV5-6, with a tentative D call TRBD1 (6 bases). The germline V gene has CDR1 SGHDT and CDR2 YYEEEE. The CDR3 is made up of 15 amino acids. The V and J ends lost 2 bases and 4 bases respectively, with 15 bases between them. CDR3 amino acids: CASSLSGGAGYGYTF. The CDR3 DNA follows: TGTGCCAGCAGCTTATCTGGGGGCGCGGGCTATGGCTACACCTTC. The full variable domain, rest sourced from reference TRBV5-6 and TRBJ1-2, is DAGVTQSPTHLIKTRGQQVTLRCSPKSGHDTVSWYQQALGQGPQFIFQYYEEEERQRGNFPDRFSGHQFPNYSSELNVNALLLGDSALYLCASSLSGGAGYGYTFGSGTRLTVV.

The V and J genes are TRBV5-1 and TRBJ2-1, with 13 bases aligning to TRBD2. The germline CDR1 and CDR2 sequences are SGHRS and YFSETQ. J gave up 8 bases and V 2 bases, and 13 bases lay outside the gene matches. CDR3 length equals 18 residues. The CDR3 DNA follows: TGCGCCAGCAGCTTACTAGCGGGAGGGCCATCCAGCGGCCATGAGCAGTTCTTC. Protein sequence: CASSLLAGGPSSGHEQFF. The complete variable domain, with remaining parts taken from reference TRBV5-1 and TRBJ2-1, reads KAGVTQTPRYLIKTRGQQVTLSCSPISGHRSVSWYQQTPGQGLQFLFEYFSETQRNKGNFPGRFSGRQFSNSRSEMNVSTLELGDSALYLCASSLLAGGPSSGHEQFFGPGTRLTVL.

Ten or more counts support this clonotype. This chain joins TRBV7-2 and TRBJ1-1; no clear D. The length of the CDR3 is 14 residues. V lost 3 bases to trimming and J lost 1 base, with 9 bases between them. Germline-derived CDR1 and CDR2 are SGHTA and FQGNSA. The CDR3 nucleotides are TGTGCCAGCAGCTTGTTACGGGGGAACACTGAAGCTTTCTTT. Its protein is CASSLLRGNTEAFF.

This clonotype was seen only once. V and J are TRBV27 and TRBJ2-1, with TRBD2 matching over 11 bases. Trimming at V came to 6 bases and at J to 1 base, leaving 5 bases not matched to a gene. The length of the CDR3 is 16 residues. Germline V lookup: CDR1 MNHEY, CDR2 SMNVEV (reference sequence). CDR3 DNA sequence: TGTGCCAGCAGGTACGGGACTAGCGGATCCTACAATGAGCAGTTCTTC. The encoded protein is CASRYGTSGSYNEQFF.

CDR3 DNA: TGTGCCAGCAGTTTCCGCCAGGGTGCTTCCGGGGAGCTGTTTTTT. It encodes CASSFRQGASGELFF. V and J are TRBV2 and TRBJ2-2; TRBD1 might be the D (5 bases). V shed 5 bases and J shed 6 bases, with 16 bases lying between them. Germline V gives CDR1 SNHLY, CDR2 FYNNEI. The CDR3 is 15 residues long.

A word on this clonotype: A much larger clone lies a single base off, so this may be a read error. V and J are TRBV7-6 and TRBJ1-1, with a tentative D call TRBD1 (6 bases). V dropped 5 bases and J dropped 2 bases, with 9 bases sitting between them. The CDR3 loop spans 13 amino acids. Germline V gene data show CDR1 as SGHVS and CDR2 as FNYEAQ. CDR3 nucleotide sequence: TGTGCCAGCAGCAAGGGACACAACACTGAAGCTTTCTTT. Residues: CASSKGHNTEAFF.

The V call is TRBV20-1, the J call TRBJ2-5; 9 nucleotides line up with TRBD2. The V and J ends lost 0 bases and 5 bases, in that order; junction bases with no gene match: 7. The CDR3 contains 15 residues. The germline V gene encodes CDR1 DFQATT and CDR2 SNEGSKA (reference sequence). CDR3 sequence: CSARDLLAGLETQYF. The DNA of the CDR3 is TGCAGTGCTAGAGATCTCCTAGCGGGGCTGGAGACCCAGTACTTC.

A few counts support this clonotype. This rearrangement joins TRBV5-1 to TRBJ1-4; D not certain. The CDR3 runs 14 residues. The germline V and J ends were trimmed by 3 bases and 0 bases, with 6 bases remaining between them. Germline V gene data show CDR1 as SGHRS and CDR2 as YFSETQ. CDR3 DNA sequence: TGCGCCAGCAGCTCTGAAACAACTAATGAAAAACTGTTTTTT. Its translation is CASSSETTNEKLFF.

The chain combines TRBV6-1 with TRBJ1-5; weak D call: TRBD1 (5 bases). This CDR3 region has 14 residues. Germline V gives CDR1 MNHNS, CDR2 SASEGT. V lost 6 bases, J lost 7 bases, and 16 bases lay in between. The CDR3 DNA sequence: TGTGCCAGCAGCCCCGGGGGGGTCTGGCAGCCCCAGCATTTT. Residues: CASSPGGVWQPQHF.

This clonotype was counted between two and nine times. The gene calls are TRBV25-1 and TRBJ1-2; a weak D match, TRBD1 (5 bases). The V and J ends lost 8 bases and 4 bases respectively, with 23 bases between them. This CDR3 region has 16 residues. Germline CDR1 and CDR2: MGHDK and SYGVNS. The CDR3 DNA follows: TGTGCCAGCTCACCGTTCGACAGTACCGGCGGCTATGGCTACACCTTC. Amino acids: CASSPFDSTGGYGYTF.

This clonotype appeared a few times. This chain joins TRBV19 and TRBJ1-1, with D unclear. The CDR3 has 11 residues. V was shortened by 3 bases and J by 7 bases, with 6 bases between the two germline ends. The germline gives CDR1 LNHDA, CDR2 SQIVND (reference sequence). CDR3 in DNA: TGTGCCAGTAGTATCACAGATGAAGCTTTCTTT. Its translation: CASSITDEAFF.

In this sample, this clonotype turned up many times. CDR3 region: CASSPEGVYGYTF. CDR3 bases: TGCGCCAGCAGCCCCGAGGGGGTCTATGGCTACACCTTC. The chain has TRBV5-1 and TRBJ1-2; tentatively, D is TRBD1 (6 bases). Trimming stripped 4 bases from V and 4 bases from J, with 11 bases between. CDR1 is SGHRS, CDR2 YFSETQ, per germline. The CDR3 is made up of 13 amino acids. The full variable domain, its missing parts supplied by reference TRBV5-1 and TRBJ1-2, is KAGVTQTPRYLIKTRGQQVTLSCSPISGHRSVSWYQQTPGQGLQFLFEYFSETQRNKGNFPGRFSGRQFSNSRSEMNVSTLELGDSALYLCASSPEGVYGYTFGSGTRLTVV.

The CDR3 DNA sequence: TGTGCCAGCTCACCACTGGGCAGCCCGAGTCCTGGAAACACCATATATTTT. This gives the protein CASSPLGSPSPGNTIYF. J is TRBJ1-3 and V is TRBV25-1; D remains ambiguous. This CDR3 spans 17 amino acids. Germline CDR1 reads MGHDK; CDR2 reads SYGVNS. V was trimmed by 8 bases and J by 2 bases, leaving 22 bases between them.

This clonotype was counted only a few times. The gene calls are TRBV6-1 and TRBJ1-5, with a possible D match to TRBD1 (5 bases). CDR1 MNHNS and CDR2 SASEGT come from the germline V gene. The CDR3 has 18 amino acids. Trimming removed 0 bases from V and 0 bases from J, with 15 bases in between. Written as DNA, the CDR3 is TGTGCCAGCAGTGAAGCAAGAGGGGCAGCACTTAGCAATCAGCCCCAGCATTTT. Encoded protein: CASSEARGAALSNQPQHF.

This chain uses TRBV7-8 with TRBJ2-7; 12 positions match TRBD2. V trimming: 6 bases; J trimming: 9 bases; junction bases outside the gene matches: 12. This CDR3 is 15 amino acids long. CDR1 and CDR2 from the germline V gene are SGHVS and FQNEAQ. CDR3 DNA: TGTGCCAGCAGTGCGGTGGGACTAGCGGGTACAAGGCAGTACTTC. It is translated as CASSAVGLAGTRQYF. Full variable domain (remainder filled in from reference TRBV7-8 and TRBJ2-7): GAGVSQSPRYKVAKRGQDVALRCDPISGHVSLFWYQQALGQGPEFLTYFQNEAQLDKSGLPSDRFFAERPEGSVSTLKIQRTQQEDSAVYLCASSAVGLAGTRQYFGPGTRLTVT.

The chain has TRBV14 and TRBJ1-1; D not resolved. Germline lookup yields CDR1 SGHDN and CDR2 FVKESK. Trimming stripped 8 bases from V and 2 bases from J, with 18 bases between. The CDR3 length is 15 residues. The CDR3 sequence: CASSPRRLGNTEAFF. The CDR3, as DNA: TGTGCCAGCTCACCAAGACGGCTAGGAAACACTGAAGCTTTCTTT.

The chain employs TRBV25-1 and TRBJ2-1; TRBD1 is a possible D gene (8 bases). This CDR3 has 17 amino acids. Germline lookup yields CDR1 MGHDK and CDR2 SYGVNS. V was clipped by 6 bases and J by 4 bases, with 22 bases between them. CDR3 sequence reads: CASSRGGGQDIYNEQFF. CDR3 in DNA: TGTGCCAGCAGCAGGGGGGGGGGACAGGACATATACAATGAGCAGTTCTTC.